This entry features one T cell receptor beta chain sequence. TCRdb analysed the RT-PCR reads with MiXCR anew, one entry per CDR3 protein. The sample consists of about 780,000 distinct CDR3 sequences, approximately 18% of them appearing once. The data derive from a study of response to subunit inactivated influenza vaccine. The CDR3 is 15 amino acids. V lost 6 bases to trimming and J lost 1 base; unmatched junction nucleotides: 4. Germline V gene lookup returns CDR1 SGHTA and CDR2 FQGNSA. Sample: PBMCs from blood, taken around 5 days after vaccination. This sequence was found in a man in his forties or fifties who received an inactivated influenza vaccine. V gene TRBV7-2 combines with J gene TRBJ2-7; TRBD2 agrees at 12 bases. The CDR3 DNA reads TGTGCCAGCAGACGGACTAGCGGGAATTCCTACGAGCAGTACTTC. Translating it yields CASRRTSGNSYEQYF. Using reference TRBV7-2 and TRBJ2-7 for the parts outside the CDR3, the full variable domain is GAGVSQSPSNKVTEKGKDVELRCDPISGHTALYWYRQSLGQGLEFLIYFQGNSAPDKSGLPSDRFSAERTGGSVSTLTIQRTQQEDSAVYLCASRRTSGNSYEQYFGPGTRLTVT.